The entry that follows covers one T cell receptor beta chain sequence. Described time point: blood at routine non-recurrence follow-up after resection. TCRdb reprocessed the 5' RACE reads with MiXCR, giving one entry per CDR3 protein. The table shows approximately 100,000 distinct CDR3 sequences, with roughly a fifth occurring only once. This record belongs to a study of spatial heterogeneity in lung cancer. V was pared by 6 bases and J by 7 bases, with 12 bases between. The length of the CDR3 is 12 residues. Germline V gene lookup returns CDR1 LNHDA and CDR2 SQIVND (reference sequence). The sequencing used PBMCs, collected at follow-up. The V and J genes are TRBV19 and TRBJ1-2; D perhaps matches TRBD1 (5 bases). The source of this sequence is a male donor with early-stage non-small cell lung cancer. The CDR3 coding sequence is TGTGCCAGTAGGGAGGGGATCGGTGGCTACACCTTC. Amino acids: CASREGIGGYTF.